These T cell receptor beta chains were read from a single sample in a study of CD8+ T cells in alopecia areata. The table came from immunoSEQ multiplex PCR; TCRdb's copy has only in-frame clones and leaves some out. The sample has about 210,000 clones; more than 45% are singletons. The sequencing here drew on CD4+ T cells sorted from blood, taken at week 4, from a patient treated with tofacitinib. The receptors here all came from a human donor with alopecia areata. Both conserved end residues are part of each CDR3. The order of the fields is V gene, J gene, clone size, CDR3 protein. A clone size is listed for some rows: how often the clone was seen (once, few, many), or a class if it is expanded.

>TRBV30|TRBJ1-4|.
CACGRDNEKLFF
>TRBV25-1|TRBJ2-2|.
CASSLTKRTGELFF
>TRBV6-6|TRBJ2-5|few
CASSYGGTGQETQYF
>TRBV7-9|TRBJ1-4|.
CASSAPPGQGDEKLFF
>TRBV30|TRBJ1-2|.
CAWSPGGLGYTF
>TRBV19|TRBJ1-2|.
CASSTPLGYGYTF
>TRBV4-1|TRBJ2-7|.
CASSQMGVYEQYF
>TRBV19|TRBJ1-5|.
CASRTGYSNQPQHF
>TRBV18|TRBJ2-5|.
CASSPPNDVAGVSTQYF
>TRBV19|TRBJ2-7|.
CASSRTGRSYEQYF
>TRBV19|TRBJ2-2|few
CAAMRGTANTGELFF
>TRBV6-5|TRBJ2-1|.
CASSSAGLAINEQFF
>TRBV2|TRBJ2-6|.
CASSYGQGPGANVLTF
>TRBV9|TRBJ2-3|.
CASSVGSGGRTDTQYF
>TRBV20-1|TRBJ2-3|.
CSARVQQQYF
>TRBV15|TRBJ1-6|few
CATSSRQGGYNSPLHF
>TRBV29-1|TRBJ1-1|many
CSVVAGLNTEAFF
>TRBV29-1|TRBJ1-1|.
CSVEGRVNTEAFF
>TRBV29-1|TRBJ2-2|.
CSLLGESGELFF
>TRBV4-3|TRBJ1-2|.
CASSQESDSNYGYTF
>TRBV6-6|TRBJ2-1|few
CASSYTPNSSGEQFF
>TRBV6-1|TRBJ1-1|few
CASSGQAYTEAFF
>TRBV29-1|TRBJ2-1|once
CSVEGGVSSYNEQFF
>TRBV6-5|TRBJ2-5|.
CASSYSRETQYF
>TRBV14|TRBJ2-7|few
CASSPAFGASAYEQYF
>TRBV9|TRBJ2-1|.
CASSPVDRAYNEQFF
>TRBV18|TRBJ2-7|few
CASSRTVSSYEQYF
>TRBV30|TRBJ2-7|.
CAWRSPGSREQYF
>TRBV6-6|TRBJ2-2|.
CASSRGQTTGELFF
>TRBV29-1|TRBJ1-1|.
CSGGQERGTEAFF
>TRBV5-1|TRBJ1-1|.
CASSFDWGAEAFF
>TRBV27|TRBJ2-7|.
CASSLFPYDSSYEQYF
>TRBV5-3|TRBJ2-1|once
CARSQPPKAGGNNEQFF
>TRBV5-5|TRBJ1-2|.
CASSLDRGLDYGYTF
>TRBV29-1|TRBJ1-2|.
CSVEAIRDRYTF
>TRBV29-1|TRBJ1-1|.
CSATRNTEAFF
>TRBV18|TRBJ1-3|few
CASSPRQGIAGNTIYF
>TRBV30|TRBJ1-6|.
CAWSIDSGGSPLHF
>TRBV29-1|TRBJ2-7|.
CSVRGQGVREQYF
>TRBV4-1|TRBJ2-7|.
CAKVARGTPLPYEQYF
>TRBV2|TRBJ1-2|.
CASSEGTKGYTF
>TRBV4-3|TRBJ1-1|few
CASSRNLFGTEAFF
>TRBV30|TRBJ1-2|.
CAWSDQPSGYTF
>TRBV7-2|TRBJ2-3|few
CASSFVTDTQYF
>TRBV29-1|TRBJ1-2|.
CSVESQGAGGYTF
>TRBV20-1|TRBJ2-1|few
CSARSKREQFF